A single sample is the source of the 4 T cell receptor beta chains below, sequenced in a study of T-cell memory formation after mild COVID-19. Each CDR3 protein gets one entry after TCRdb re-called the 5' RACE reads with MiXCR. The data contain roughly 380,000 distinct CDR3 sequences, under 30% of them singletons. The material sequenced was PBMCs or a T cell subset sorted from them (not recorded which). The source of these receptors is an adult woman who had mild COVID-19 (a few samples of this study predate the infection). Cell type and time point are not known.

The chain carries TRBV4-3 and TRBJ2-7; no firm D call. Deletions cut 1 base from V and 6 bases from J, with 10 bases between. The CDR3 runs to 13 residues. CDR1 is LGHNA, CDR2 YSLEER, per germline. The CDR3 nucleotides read TGCGCCAGCAGCCAAGGGATAGAATCCGAGCAGTACTTC. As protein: CASSQGIESEQYF.

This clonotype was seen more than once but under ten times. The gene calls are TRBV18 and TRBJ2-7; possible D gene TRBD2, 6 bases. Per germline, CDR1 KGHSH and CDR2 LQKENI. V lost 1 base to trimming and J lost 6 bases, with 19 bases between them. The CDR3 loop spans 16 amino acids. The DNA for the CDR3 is TGTGCCAGCTCACCACGGGTACTAGCAGGCCCTCTCGAGCAGTACTTC. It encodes CASSPRVLAGPLEQYF.

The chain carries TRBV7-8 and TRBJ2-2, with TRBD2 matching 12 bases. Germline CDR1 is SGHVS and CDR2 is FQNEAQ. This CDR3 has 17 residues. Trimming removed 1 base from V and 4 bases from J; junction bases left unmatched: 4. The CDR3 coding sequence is TGTGCCAGCAGCTTAGGCCTAGCGGGAGGGAGCACCGGGGAGCTGTTTTTT. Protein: CASSLGLAGGSTGELFF.

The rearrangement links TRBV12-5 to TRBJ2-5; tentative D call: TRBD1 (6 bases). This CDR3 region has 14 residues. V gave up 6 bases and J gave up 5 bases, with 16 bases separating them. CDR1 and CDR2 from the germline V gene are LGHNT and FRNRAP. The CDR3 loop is CASGIQGYGETQYF. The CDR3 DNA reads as TGTGCTAGTGGCATACAGGGATATGGGGAGACCCAGTACTTC.